This T cell receptor beta chain was sequenced during a study of Graves' ophthalmopathy and Graves' hyperthyroidism. The wider study: Peripheral blood samples were taken at initial diagnosis, before any treatment.

This clonotype was detected many times. None of the included patients had other autoimmune diseases, uncontrolled infections, pregnancy or lactation, as these led to exclusion. It was on clinical symptoms, serum thyroxine, TRAb, thyroid ultrasound and orbital computed tomography that diagnosis relied. The CDR3 has 12 residues. V lost 3 bases to trimming and J lost 7 bases, with 4 bases between them. The germline CDR1 and CDR2 sequences are SEHNR and FQNEAQ (reference sequence). The study amplified TCR beta CDR3 regions using RNA transcripts. First-round RT-PCR with HTBI primers preceded a second-round multiplex PCR. TCRdb passed the multiplex PCR reads through MiXCR, listing each CDR3 protein once. Found here are around 400,000 distinct CDR3 sequences, around 21% of them singletons; the top ten hold roughly 3%.

The chain is built from TRBV7-9 and TRBJ1-6; D is ambiguous. This TCR came from a young woman with stable Graves' hyperthyroidism. Sequences were obtained from peripheral blood. The chain's CDR3 is CASSFENSPLHF. In nucleotides, the CDR3 is TGTGCCAGCAGCTTTGAGAATTCACCCCTCCACTTT.